These 3 T cell receptor beta chains came from one sample sequenced in a study of Ad26.COV2.S vaccination and SARS-CoV-2 variants. Repertoires were generated with immunoSEQ multiplex PCR, while TCRdb's copy carries only in-frame clones and drops some. The repertoire has approximately 420,000 clones, over 75% of them found once; the top ten carry 3.5% to 4%. Treatment of the sample: about 20 received Ad26.COV2.S at low or high dose, single or two shots; about 5 received placebo; per-sample allocation not given. On day 63 after the first injection, vaccine and placebo recipients gave samples. Specimen: peripheral blood, collected in a trial of Ad26.COV2.S vaccine versus placebo. Receptor source: a person aged 18 to 59 who received the Ad26.COV2.S COVID-19 vaccine or a placebo.

The CDR3 loop reads CASSISGGSTEAFF. CDR3 DNA sequence: TGTGCCAGTAGTATATCGGGGGGAAGCACTGAAGCTTTCTTT. V gene TRBV19 combines with J gene TRBJ1-1, with a weak D call TRBD1 (5 bases). With 2 bases removed from V and 4 bases from J, the gap between germline ends came to 11 bases. Germline loops: CDR1 LNHDA, CDR2 SQIVND (reference sequence). The CDR3 is 14 residues long.

The chain recombines TRBV12-3 or TRBV12-4 with TRBJ2-5; D not certain. V lost 3 bases, J lost 5 bases, and 10 bases lay in between. The CDR3 spans 13 residues. This CDR3 is CASSFPTSETQYF. DNA of the CDR3: TGTGCCAGCAGTTTCCCCACCTCCGAGACCCAGTACTTC.

The chain joins TRBV4-3 to TRBJ1-2; 8 bases are a match to TRBD1. V dropped 1 base and J dropped 0; count of bases not matched to a gene: 4. CDR1 LGHNA and CDR2 YSLEER come from the germline V gene. There are 16 residues in the CDR3. This CDR3 is CASSQGDRLSNYGYTF. CDR3 nucleotide sequence: TGCGCCAGCAGCCAAGGGGACAGGCTTTCTAACTATGGCTACACCTTC.